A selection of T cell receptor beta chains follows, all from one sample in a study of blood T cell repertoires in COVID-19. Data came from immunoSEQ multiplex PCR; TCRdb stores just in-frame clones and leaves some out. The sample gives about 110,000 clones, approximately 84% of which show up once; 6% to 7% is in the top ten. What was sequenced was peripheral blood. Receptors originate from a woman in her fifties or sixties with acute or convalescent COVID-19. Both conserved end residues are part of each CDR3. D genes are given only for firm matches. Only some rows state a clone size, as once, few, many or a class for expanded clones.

CASSFGLDGYTF	TGCGCCAGCAGTTTCGGACTGGATGGCTACACCTTC	.	.	TRBV5-1	TRBJ1-2
CASHREANYGYTF	TGTGCCAGCCACAGGGAAGCTAACTATGGCTACACCTTC	.	.	TRBV12-3/TRBV12-4	TRBJ1-2
CATSRERLSGIGYTF	TGTGCCACCAGCAGAGAGAGACTGAGCGGTATCGGCTACACCTTC	.	.	TRBV15	TRBJ1-2
CASSLNFGTTSNYGYTF	TGTGCCAGCAGTTTAAACTTCGGGACAACCTCTAACTATGGCTACACCTTC	.	.	TRBV27	TRBJ1-2
CASSYQVRAGYYGYTF	TGTGCCAGCAGCTATCAAGTCCGGGCAGGGTACTATGGCTACACCTTC	.	few	TRBV6-4	TRBJ1-2
CASSLPVSGVETQYF	TGTGCCAGCAGCTTACCAGTGAGCGGCGTAGAGACCCAGTACTTC	.	.	TRBV9	TRBJ2-5
CASSSLTGDNEKLFF	TGTGCCAGCAGCTCTCTGACAGGAGATAATGAAAAACTGTTTTTT	.	.	TRBV7-9	TRBJ1-4
CAWIRVQGAKTQYF	TGTGCCTGGATCAGGGTACAGGGGGCGAAGACCCAGTACTTC	TRBD1	.	TRBV30	TRBJ2-5
CATSHGRGGRVYNEQFF	TGTGCCACCAGTCATGGGAGGGGTGGTCGGGTATACAATGAGCAGTTCTTC	TRBD2	.	TRBV24-1	TRBJ2-1
CASRQGYNSPLHF	TGTGCCAGCAGACAGGGGTATAATTCACCCCTCCACTTT	TRBD1	.	TRBV5-4	TRBJ1-6
CASSIPLASNEQFF	TGTGCCAGTAGTATACCACTAGCGTCCAATGAGCAGTTCTTC	TRBD2	.	TRBV19	TRBJ2-1
CASSQMGAETQYF	TGTGCCAGCAGCCAAATGGGGGCGGAGACCCAGTACTTC	.	.	TRBV3-1/TRBV3-2	TRBJ2-5
CASSPLDGGKQYF	TGCGCCAGCAGCCCCCTTGATGGGGGCAAGCAGTACTTC	.	few	TRBV5-1	TRBJ2-7
CASSLPGQGTEAFF	TGTGCCAGTAGTTTACCGGGACAAGGGACTGAAGCTTTCTTT	.	.	TRBV19	TRBJ1-1
CASTKGGQPNTEAFF	TGTGCCAGCACCAAGGGGGGACAGCCGAACACTGAAGCTTTCTTT	TRBD1	.	TRBV6-5	TRBJ1-1
CASSLDGGAPNEKLFF	TGCGCCAGCAGCTTGGATGGCGGGGCCCCTAATGAAAAACTGTTTTTT	.	.	TRBV5-1	TRBJ1-4
CASSLLGSESSYNEQFF	TGCGCCAGCAGCTTGTTGGGCAGTGAGAGCTCCTACAATGAGCAGTTCTTC	.	.	TRBV5-1	TRBJ2-1
CASSPRQGQDYGYTF	TGTGCCAGCAGCCCCAGACAGGGCCAGGACTATGGCTACACCTTC	TRBD1	.	TRBV14	TRBJ1-2
CASSSDRGGGYGYTF	TGTGCCAGCAGCTCAGACAGGGGAGGAGGGTATGGCTACACCTTC	TRBD1	.	TRBV5-4	TRBJ1-2
CASSLWRGSTDTQYF	TGTGCCAGCAGCTTATGGCGGGGGAGCACAGATACGCAGTATTTT	TRBD2	.	TRBV5-8	TRBJ2-3
CASSQDLRAYYGYTF	TGTGCCAGCAGCCAAGATTTGCGGGCCTACTATGGCTACACCTTC	.	.	TRBV3-1/TRBV3-2	TRBJ1-2
CAVNYAGGLTDTQYF	TGTGCCGTCAACTACGCGGGGGGCCTGACAGATACGCAGTATTTT	TRBD2	few	TRBV10-3	TRBJ2-3
CASSPIGRTEAFF	TGTGCCAGCAGCCCGATTGGACGGACAGAAGCTTTCTTT	.	.	TRBV11-2	TRBJ1-1
CASSRDRDTEAFF	TGTGCCAGCAGTCGAGACAGGGACACTGAAGCTTTCTTT	TRBD1	.	TRBV5-4	TRBJ1-1
CASSEAVTGGYEQYF	TGTGCCAGCAGTGAAGCTGTGACAGGGGGCTACGAGCAGTACTTC	TRBD1	.	TRBV6-1	TRBJ2-7
CASRGDRATDTQYF	TGTGCCAGCAGGGGGGACAGGGCCACAGATACGCAGTATTTT	TRBD1	.	TRBV6-5	TRBJ2-3
CAISDDGLFGYTF	TGTGCCATCAGTGACGACGGGTTGTTCGGCTACACCTTC	.	.	TRBV10-3	TRBJ1-2
CAWGPWDRGERDTQYF	TGTGCCTGGGGTCCTTGGGACAGGGGAGAGAGGGATACGCAGTATTTT	TRBD1	.	TRBV30	TRBJ2-3
CASSLNRDTQYF	TGTGCCAGCAGCCTTAACAGGGATACGCAGTATTTT	.	.	TRBV7-3	TRBJ2-3
CASREGGWDTQYF	TGTGCCAGCAGAGAGGGAGGCTGGGATACGCAGTATTTT	.	.	TRBV6-5	TRBJ2-3
CASSLDGVETDTQYF	TGTGCCAGCAGCTTAGACGGGGTTGAGACAGATACGCAGTATTTT	.	.	TRBV11-3	TRBJ2-3
CASSDYTTGRHQPQHF	TGTGCCAGCAGTGATTACACGACAGGCCGCCATCAGCCCCAGCATTTT	.	.	TRBV2	TRBJ1-5
CASSGVGGIGNQPQHF	TGTGCCAGTAGTGGGGTGGGGGGAATTGGGAATCAGCCCCAGCATTTT	.	.	TRBV19	TRBJ1-5
CASSFSWTHSSYEQYF	TGTGCCAGCTCCTTTTCCTGGACACATAGTTCCTACGAGCAGTACTTC	.	.	TRBV18	TRBJ2-7
CASSSYRGYEQYF	TGTGCCAGCAGTTCCTACAGGGGCTACGAGCAGTACTTC	TRBD1	.	TRBV12-3/TRBV12-4	TRBJ2-7
CASSRPSGEQFF	TGCGCCAGCAGCCGCCCCTCGGGTGAGCAGTTCTTC	.	.	TRBV5-1	TRBJ2-1
CASSTVAESYNEQFF	TGCGCCAGCAGCACCGTAGCGGAATCCTACAATGAGCAGTTCTTC	.	.	TRBV5-1	TRBJ2-1
CASSRGGALYEQYF	TGTGCCAGCAGCCGAGGGGGGGCTCTCTACGAGCAGTACTTC	.	.	TRBV7-6	TRBJ2-7
CASGGRVDYGYTF	TGTGCTAGTGGTGGCAGGGTTGACTATGGCTACACCTTC	.	.	TRBV12-5	TRBJ1-2
CASSIAGVRTDTQYF	TGTGCCAGCAGTATAGCGGGGGTTCGCACAGATACGCAGTATTTT	TRBD2	.	TRBV6-5	TRBJ2-3
CASSLRRDREKAFF	TGTGCCAGCAGCTTAAGGAGGGACAGGGAAAAGGCTTTCTTT	TRBD1	.	TRBV7-2	TRBJ1-1
CASSQASYGYTF	TGTGCCAGCAGCCAGGCCAGCTATGGCTACACCTTC	.	.	TRBV3-1/TRBV3-2	TRBJ1-2
CASSQEVTGGLNEKLFF	TGTGCCAGCAGCCAAGAGGTGACAGGGGGTCTTAATGAAAAACTGTTTTTT	TRBD1	.	TRBV4-2	TRBJ1-4
CASSLKFGGAQHF	TGTGCCAGCAGCTTGAAGTTCGGAGGGGCCCAGCATTTT	.	.	TRBV5-6	TRBJ1-5
CASSPSVLAKNIQYF	TGTGCCAGCAGCCCCTCAGTTCTAGCCAAAAACATTCAGTACTTC	.	.	TRBV11-2	TRBJ2-4
CASSADRFGYTF	TGTGCCAGCAGCGCGGACAGGTTTGGCTACACCTTC	TRBD1	.	TRBV7-2	TRBJ1-2
CASSNTFGRLNTEAFF	TGTGCCAGCAGCAATACTTTTGGGAGATTGAACACTGAAGCTTTCTTT	.	few	TRBV11-2	TRBJ1-1
CASSIDGRKETGELFF	TGTGCCAGTAGTATAGACGGCAGGAAGGAAACCGGGGAGCTGTTTTTT	.	.	TRBV19	TRBJ2-2
CASSPNRGEGSPLHF	TGTGCCAGCAGTCCCAACAGGGGTGAGGGTTCACCCCTCCACTTT	TRBD1	once	TRBV27	TRBJ1-6
CATGTSVIGTQYF	TGTGCCACCGGGACTAGCGTTATTGGGACCCAGTACTTC	TRBD2	.	TRBV6-5	TRBJ2-5
CASSSSPGTGGEKLFF	TGCGCCAGCAGCTCCAGTCCCGGGACAGGGGGTGAAAAACTGTTTTTT	TRBD1	few	TRBV5-1	TRBJ1-4
CASSADYTWEQYF	TGCGCCAGCAGCGCCGACTATACTTGGGAGCAGTACTTC	.	.	TRBV5-1	TRBJ2-7